A single sample is the source of the 17 T cell receptor beta chains below, sequenced in a study of radiation and T cells in renal cell carcinoma. TCRdb keeps only in-frame clones here, not all; method: immunoSEQ multiplex PCR. The table includes approximately 29,000 clones, 81% detected once. The sample's time point: blood 4 weeks post-SBRT, at nephrectomy. Treatment meaning: 15 Gy SBRT to primary tumor, nephrectomy 4 weeks later. The sequences come from blood, collected from a patient whose treatment included radiotherapy and nephrectomy. The receptors originated from a man in his sixties with renal cell carcinoma.

This rearrangement joins TRBV18 to TRBJ2-7; D is possibly TRBD1 or TRBD2 (5 bases each). Trimming pared 4 bases from V and 2 bases from J, leaving 9 bases between. The V gene's germline CDR1 is KGHSH and CDR2 LQKENI. The CDR3 consists of 13 residues. The CDR3 nucleotides read TGTGCCAGCTCACGGGGGATTCCCTACGAGCAGTACTTC. Translating gives CASSRGIPYEQYF.

This clone was found once. The rearrangement links TRBV2 to TRBJ2-1; TRBD2 agrees at 7 bases. Unmatched junction bases numbered 1, after V lost 2 bases and J lost 0 bases. The germline CDR1 and CDR2 sequences are SNHLY and FYNNEI. This CDR3 is 15 amino acids long. DNA of the CDR3: TGTGCCAGCAGTGAACGGGAGGTCTCCTACAATGAGCAGTTCTTC. Its protein product is CASSEREVSYNEQFF.

The rearrangement links TRBV7-3 to TRBJ2-3, with unresolved D. Germline loops: CDR1 SGHTA, CDR2 FQGTGA. V lost 5 bases to trimming and J lost 2 bases, with 11 bases between them. This CDR3 comprises 14 residues. The CDR3 loop reads CASSLYDDTDTQYF. DNA for the CDR3: TGTGCCAGCAGCCTATACGACGACACAGATACGCAGTATTTT.

The chain recombines TRBV28 with TRBJ1-2; 8 positions agree with TRBD1. The germline CDR1 and CDR2 sequences are MDHEN and SYDVKM. The CDR3 is 12 amino acids. Unmatched junction bases numbered 3, after V lost 5 bases and J lost 7 bases. CDR3 coding DNA: TGTGCCAGCAGTGGGACAGGTCGTGGCTACACCTTC. It is translated as CASSGTGRGYTF.

CDR3 amino acids: CASSLSGRKETQYF. Written as DNA, the CDR3 is TGTGCCAGCAGCTTAAGCGGGAGGAAAGAGACCCAGTACTTC. The V call is TRBV7-9, the J call TRBJ2-5; 9 bases are a match to TRBD2. Germline-derived CDR1 and CDR2 are SEHNR and FQNEAQ (reference sequence). J lost 3 bases, V lost 2 bases, and 1 base had no gene match. The CDR3 loop spans 14 amino acids.

V and J are TRBV21-1 and TRBJ2-5; the table's D call, TRBD2, was not checked against the DNA. TRBV21-1 is tagged as a pseudogene. The CDR3 length is 15 residues. The CDR3 loop is CASSNINGSQETQYF. As DNA, the CDR3 is TGTGCCAGCAGCAACATAAACGGGAGCCAAGAGACCCAGTACTTC.

This clone was observed a few times. The chain recombines TRBV2 with TRBJ1-1; 7 bases agree with TRBD1. J was trimmed by 0 bases and V by 4 bases; bases with no gene match: 8. CDR1 and CDR2 (germline): SNHLY, FYNNEI. The length of the CDR3 is 16 residues. As DNA, the CDR3 is TGTGCCAGCAGTGCACCCCAGGGGGTCATGAACACTGAAGCTTTCTTT. Protein: CASSAPQGVMNTEAFF.

This clone is a singleton in its sample. This chain uses TRBV6-6 with TRBJ2-7; 9 bases are a match to TRBD1. The CDR3 extends over 14 amino acids. V dropped 6 bases and J dropped 4; count of bases not matched to a gene: 7. Germline assignment: CDR1 MNHNY and CDR2 SVGAGI (reference sequence). CDR3: CASSRPDRGYEQYF. The CDR3, as DNA: TGTGCCAGCAGCCGCCCGGACAGGGGTTACGAGCAGTACTTC.

The chain employs TRBV6-5 and TRBJ2-5; D not resolved. Germline lookup yields CDR1 MNHEY and CDR2 SVGAGI. The CDR3 loop spans 15 amino acids. The V gene lost 1 base and the J gene lost 1 base, with 10 bases spanning the gap. CDR3 amino acids: CASSYYMVGQETQYF. For the CDR3, the DNA is TGTGCCAGCAGTTACTATATGGTGGGCCAAGAGACCCAGTACTTC.

The chain employs TRBV5-4 and TRBJ1-4, with 8 bases fitting TRBD1. Germline CDR1 is SGHNT and CDR2 is YYREEE (reference sequence). V shed 4 bases, J shed 5 bases, and the junction held 1 base outside the gene matches. This CDR3 contains 13 residues. The CDR3 sequence: CASSGQGNEKLFF. The CDR3, as DNA: TGTGCCAGCAGCGGACAGGGCAATGAAAAACTGTTTTTT.

The rearrangement links TRBV11-2 to TRBJ2-2, with no clear D. Germline V CDR1 and CDR2: SGHAT, FQNNGV. V was pared by 0 bases and J by 6 bases, with 8 bases between. The CDR3 consists of 14 residues. Here the CDR3 reads CASSLEIFSGELFF. Written as DNA, the CDR3 is TGTGCCAGCAGCTTAGAGATATTCTCCGGGGAGCTGTTTTTT.

The V gene is TRBV7-9, the J gene TRBJ2-7; D may correspond to TRBD1 or TRBD2 (7 bases each). The CDR3 is made up of 15 amino acids. V was clipped by 0 bases and J by 2 bases, with 11 bases between them. Germline V gives CDR1 SEHNR, CDR2 FQNEAQ (reference sequence). CDR3 residues: CASSLAGGTAYEQYF. CDR3 nucleotide sequence: TGTGCCAGCAGCTTAGCGGGGGGGACAGCCTACGAGCAGTACTTC.

The chain links TRBV5-1 to TRBJ2-1; TRBD1 matches at 9 bases. Germline V gene sequence: CDR1 SGHRS, CDR2 YFSETQ. V shed 0 bases, J shed 6 bases, and the junction held 4 bases outside the gene matches. The CDR3 is 15 residues long. The CDR3, as DNA: TGCGCCAGCAGCTTGGAAGGGACAGGGTTCAATGAGCAGTTCTTC. It is translated as CASSLEGTGFNEQFF. Based on the CDR3 plus reference TRBV5-1 and TRBJ2-1, the full variable domain is KAGVTQTPRYLIKTRGQQVTLSCSPISGHRSVSWYQQTPGQGLQFLFEYFSETQRNKGNFPGRFSGRQFSNSRSEMNVSTLELGDSALYLCASSLEGTGFNEQFFGPGTRLTVL.

The V call is TRBV7-9, the J call TRBJ1-2; D is uncertain. CDR3 length: 15 residues. The germline CDR1 and CDR2 sequences are SEHNR and FQNEAQ (reference sequence). V lost 1 base and J 2 bases, leaving 11 bases between the germline ends. This CDR3 reads CASSLGAGMNYGYTF. The CDR3 DNA reads as TGTGCCAGCAGCTTAGGCGCAGGCATGAACTATGGCTACACCTTC.

This clone has more than one count but fewer than ten. This chain links TRBV18 with TRBJ2-7; 10 nucleotides align to TRBD2. Germline V gene data show CDR1 as KGHSH and CDR2 as LQKENI. The junction had 2 bases not matched to a gene; V was cut back by 3 bases and J by 0 bases. The CDR3 is made up of 15 amino acids. CDR3 bases: TGTGCCAGCTCACCGGGACTAGCGAACTCCTACGAGCAGTACTTC. Amino acids: CASSPGLANSYEQYF. Using reference TRBV18 and TRBJ2-7 for the parts outside the CDR3, the full variable domain is NAGVMQNPRHLVRRRGQEARLRCSPMKGHSHVYWYRQLPEEGLKFMVYLQKENIIDESGMPKERFSAEFPKEGPSILRIQQVVRGDSAAYFCASSPGLANSYEQYFGPGTRLTVT.

The chain employs TRBV5-6 and TRBJ2-3, with 8 nucleotides matching TRBD2. The CDR3 runs 14 residues. Germline-derived CDR1 and CDR2 are SGHDT and YYEEEE. The V and J ends lost 5 bases and 4 bases, in that order; junction bases with no gene match: 6. The CDR3 region is CASRDGAGADTQYF. The CDR3 region has the DNA TGTGCCAGCAGGGATGGAGCGGGGGCAGATACGCAGTATTTT.

The rearrangement uses TRBV5-1 and TRBJ2-5; no clear D gene. This CDR3 is 12 amino acids long. Germline V CDR1 and CDR2: SGHRS, YFSETQ. V lost 0 bases and J 0 bases, leaving 0 bases between the germline ends. The CDR3 DNA is TGCGCCAGCAGCTTGGACCAAGAGACCCAGTACTTC. It encodes CASSLDQETQYF.